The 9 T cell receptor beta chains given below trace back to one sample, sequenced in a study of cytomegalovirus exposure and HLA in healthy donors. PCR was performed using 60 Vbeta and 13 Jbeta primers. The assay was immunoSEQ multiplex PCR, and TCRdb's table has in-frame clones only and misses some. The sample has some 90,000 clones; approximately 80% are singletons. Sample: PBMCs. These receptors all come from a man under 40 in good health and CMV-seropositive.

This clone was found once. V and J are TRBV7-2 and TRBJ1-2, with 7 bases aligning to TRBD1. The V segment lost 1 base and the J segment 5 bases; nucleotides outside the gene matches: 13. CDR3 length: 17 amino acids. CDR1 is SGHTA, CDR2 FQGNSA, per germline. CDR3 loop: CASSLGSRDSVFYGYTF. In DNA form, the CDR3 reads TGTGCCAGCAGCTTAGGAAGCCGGGACAGCGTTTTTTATGGCTACACCTTC.

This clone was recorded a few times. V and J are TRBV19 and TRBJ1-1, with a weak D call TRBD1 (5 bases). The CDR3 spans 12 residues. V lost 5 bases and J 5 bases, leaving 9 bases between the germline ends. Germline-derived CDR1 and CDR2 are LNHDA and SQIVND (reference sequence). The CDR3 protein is CASSRRGTEAFF. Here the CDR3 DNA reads TGTGCCAGTAGTCGCCGGGGGACTGAAGCTTTCTTT.

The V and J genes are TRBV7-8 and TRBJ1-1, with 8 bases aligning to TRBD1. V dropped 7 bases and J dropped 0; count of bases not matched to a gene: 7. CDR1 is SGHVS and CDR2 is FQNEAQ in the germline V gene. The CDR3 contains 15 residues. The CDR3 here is CASNQRDRLNTEAFF. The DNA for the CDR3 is TGTGCCAGCAACCAAAGGGACAGGCTGAACACTGAAGCTTTCTTT.

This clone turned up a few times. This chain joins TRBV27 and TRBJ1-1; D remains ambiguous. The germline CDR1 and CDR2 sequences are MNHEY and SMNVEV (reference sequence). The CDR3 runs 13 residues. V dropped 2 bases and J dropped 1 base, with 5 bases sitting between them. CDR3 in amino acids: CASSLNRNTEAFF. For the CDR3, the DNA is TGTGCCAGCAGTTTAAATCGGAACACTGAAGCTTTCTTT.

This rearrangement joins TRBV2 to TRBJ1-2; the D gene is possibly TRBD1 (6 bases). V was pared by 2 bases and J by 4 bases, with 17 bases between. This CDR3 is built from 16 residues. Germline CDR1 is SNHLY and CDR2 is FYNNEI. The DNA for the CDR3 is TGTGCCAGCAGTGAATTTAGGGCAGGGGAGGGCTATGGCTACACCTTC. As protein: CASSEFRAGEGYGYTF.

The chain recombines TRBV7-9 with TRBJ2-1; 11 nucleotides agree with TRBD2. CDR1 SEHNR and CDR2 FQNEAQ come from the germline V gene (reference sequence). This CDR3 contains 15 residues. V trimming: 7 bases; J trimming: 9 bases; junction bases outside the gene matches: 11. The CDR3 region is CASTPTSGIGGEQFF. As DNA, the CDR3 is TGTGCCAGCACCCCGACTAGCGGGATCGGGGGTGAGCAGTTCTTC.

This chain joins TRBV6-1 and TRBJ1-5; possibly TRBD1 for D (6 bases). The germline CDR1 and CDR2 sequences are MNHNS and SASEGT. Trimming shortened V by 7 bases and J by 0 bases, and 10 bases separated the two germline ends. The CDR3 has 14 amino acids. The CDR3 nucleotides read TGTGCCAGCACTGGGGGCTATAGCAATCAGCCCCAGCATTTT. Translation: CASTGGYSNQPQHF.

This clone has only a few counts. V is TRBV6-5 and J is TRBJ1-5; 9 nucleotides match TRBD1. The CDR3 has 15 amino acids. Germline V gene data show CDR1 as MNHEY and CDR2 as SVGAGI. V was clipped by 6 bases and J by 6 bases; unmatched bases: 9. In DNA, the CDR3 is TGTGCCAGCAGAGATGGGGACAGGGCTACTCAGCCCCAGCATTTT. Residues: CASRDGDRATQPQHF.

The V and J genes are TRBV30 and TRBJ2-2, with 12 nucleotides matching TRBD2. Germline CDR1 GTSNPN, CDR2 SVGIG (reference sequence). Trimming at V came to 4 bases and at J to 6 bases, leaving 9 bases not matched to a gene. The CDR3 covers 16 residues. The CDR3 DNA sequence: TGTGCCTGGACTCTAGCGGGAGGGCAGGGGGCCGGGGAGCTGTTTTTT. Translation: CAWTLAGGQGAGELFF.